This T cell receptor beta chain derives from a study of PD-1 blockade in classical Hodgkin lymphoma. Notes on this clone: Its target is not known.

As for time point: newly diagnosed, previously untreated cHL patient sample. Magnetic negative selection served to purify CD4+ T cells out of PBMCs that had been thawed. Comparison used PBMCs from newly diagnosed, untreated classical Hodgkin lymphoma. Findings and limits, study-wide: The origin of the repertoire differences remains undefined, with disease activity or prior therapy as possible causes. Baseline TCR diversity was reportedly lower in newly diagnosed patients than healthy donors.

The CDR3 extends over 15 amino acids. V gave up 4 bases and J gave up 1 base, with 11 bases separating them. The V gene's germline CDR1 is MDHEN and CDR2 SYDVKM. Clones were read by immunoSEQ multiplex PCR, and TCRdb kept only the in-frame ones, dropping some. The sample has about 22,000 clones, 75% to 90% seen once. The rearrangement joins TRBV28 to TRBJ1-5; D is undetermined. The material sequenced was CD4+ T cells from blood. The receptor was derived from a human donor with classical Hodgkin lymphoma. The CDR3 is CASSYPGPSNQPQHF. The CDR3 DNA reads TGTGCCAGCAGTTACCCGGGTCCCAGCAATCAGCCCCAGCATTTT.